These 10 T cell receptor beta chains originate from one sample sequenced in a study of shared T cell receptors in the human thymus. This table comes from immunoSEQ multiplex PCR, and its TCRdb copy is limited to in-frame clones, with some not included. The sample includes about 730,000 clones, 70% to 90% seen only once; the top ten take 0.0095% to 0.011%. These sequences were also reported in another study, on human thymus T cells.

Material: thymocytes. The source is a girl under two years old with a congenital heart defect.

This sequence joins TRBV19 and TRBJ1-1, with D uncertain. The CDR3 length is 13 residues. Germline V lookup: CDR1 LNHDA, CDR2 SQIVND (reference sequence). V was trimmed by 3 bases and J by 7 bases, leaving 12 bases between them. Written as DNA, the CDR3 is TGTGCCAGTAGTATTCGAGGGTTTGGTGAAGCTTTCTTT. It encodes CASSIRGFGEAFF.

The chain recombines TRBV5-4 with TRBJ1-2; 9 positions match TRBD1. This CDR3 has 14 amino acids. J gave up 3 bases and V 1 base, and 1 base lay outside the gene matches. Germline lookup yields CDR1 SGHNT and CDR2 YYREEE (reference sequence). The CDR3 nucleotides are TGTGCCAGCAGCTTGAGACAGGGGGACTATGGCTACACCTTC. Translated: CASSLRQGDYGYTF.

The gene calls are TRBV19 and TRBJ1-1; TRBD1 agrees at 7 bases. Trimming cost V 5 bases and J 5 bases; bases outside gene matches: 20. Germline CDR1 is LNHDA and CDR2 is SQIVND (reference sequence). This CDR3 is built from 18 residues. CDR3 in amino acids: CASSLPDRVGMIGTEAFF. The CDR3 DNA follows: TGTGCCAGTAGTTTACCCGACAGGGTGGGAATGATTGGGACTGAAGCTTTCTTT.

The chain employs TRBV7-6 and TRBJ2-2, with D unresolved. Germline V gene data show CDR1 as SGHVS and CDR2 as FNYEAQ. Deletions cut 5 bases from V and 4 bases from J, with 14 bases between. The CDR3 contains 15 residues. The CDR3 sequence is CASSRPGKSTGELFF. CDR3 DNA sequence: TGTGCCAGCAGCCGACCGGGTAAGAGCACCGGGGAGCTGTTTTTT. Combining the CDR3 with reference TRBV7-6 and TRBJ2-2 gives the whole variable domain GAGVSQSPRYKVTKRGQDVALRCDPISGHVSLYWYRQALGQGPEFLTYFNYEAQQDKSGLPNDRFSAERPEGSISTLTIQRTEQRDSAMYRCASSRPGKSTGELFFGEGSRLTVL.

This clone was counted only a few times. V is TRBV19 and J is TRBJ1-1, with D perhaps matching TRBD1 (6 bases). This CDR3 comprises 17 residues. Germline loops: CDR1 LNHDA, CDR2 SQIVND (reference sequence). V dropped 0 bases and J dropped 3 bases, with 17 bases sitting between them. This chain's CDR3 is CASSIDIRGAGDTEAFF. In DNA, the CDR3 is TGTGCCAGTAGTATAGATATCCGGGGGGCTGGGGACACTGAAGCTTTCTTT.

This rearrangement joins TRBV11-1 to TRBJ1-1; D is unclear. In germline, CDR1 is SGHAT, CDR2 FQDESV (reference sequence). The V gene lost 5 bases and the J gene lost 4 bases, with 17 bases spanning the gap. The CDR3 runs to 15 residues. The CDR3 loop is CASSLLPEPGTEAFF. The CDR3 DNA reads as TGTGCCAGCAGCCTGCTGCCAGAGCCAGGCACTGAAGCTTTCTTT.

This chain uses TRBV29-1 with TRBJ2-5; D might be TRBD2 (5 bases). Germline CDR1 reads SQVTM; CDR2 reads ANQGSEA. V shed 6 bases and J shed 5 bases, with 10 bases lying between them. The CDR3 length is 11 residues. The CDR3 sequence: CSVESGETQYF. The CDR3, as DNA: TGCAGCGTCGAATCGGGGGAGACCCAGTACTTC.

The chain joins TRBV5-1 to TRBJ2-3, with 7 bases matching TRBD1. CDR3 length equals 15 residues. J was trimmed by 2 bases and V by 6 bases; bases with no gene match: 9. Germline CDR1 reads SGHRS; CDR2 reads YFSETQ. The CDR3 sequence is CASTKRGTDTDTQYF. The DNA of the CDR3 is TGCGCCAGCACCAAAAGAGGGACAGACACAGATACGCAGTATTTT.

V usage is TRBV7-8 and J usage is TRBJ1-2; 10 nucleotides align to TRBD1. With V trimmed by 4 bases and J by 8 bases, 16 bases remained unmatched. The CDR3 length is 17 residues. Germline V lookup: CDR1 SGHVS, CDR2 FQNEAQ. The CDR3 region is CASSSGGTGVGLNGYTF. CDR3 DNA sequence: TGTGCCAGCAGCTCAGGGGGGACAGGGGTAGGCTTGAACGGCTACACCTTC.

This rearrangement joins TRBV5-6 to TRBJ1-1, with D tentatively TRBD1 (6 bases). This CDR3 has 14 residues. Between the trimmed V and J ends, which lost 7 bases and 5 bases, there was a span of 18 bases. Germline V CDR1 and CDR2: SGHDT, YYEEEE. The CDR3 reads CASRREGGWTEAFF. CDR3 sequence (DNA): TGTGCCAGCCGGCGGGAGGGGGGGTGGACTGAAGCTTTCTTT.